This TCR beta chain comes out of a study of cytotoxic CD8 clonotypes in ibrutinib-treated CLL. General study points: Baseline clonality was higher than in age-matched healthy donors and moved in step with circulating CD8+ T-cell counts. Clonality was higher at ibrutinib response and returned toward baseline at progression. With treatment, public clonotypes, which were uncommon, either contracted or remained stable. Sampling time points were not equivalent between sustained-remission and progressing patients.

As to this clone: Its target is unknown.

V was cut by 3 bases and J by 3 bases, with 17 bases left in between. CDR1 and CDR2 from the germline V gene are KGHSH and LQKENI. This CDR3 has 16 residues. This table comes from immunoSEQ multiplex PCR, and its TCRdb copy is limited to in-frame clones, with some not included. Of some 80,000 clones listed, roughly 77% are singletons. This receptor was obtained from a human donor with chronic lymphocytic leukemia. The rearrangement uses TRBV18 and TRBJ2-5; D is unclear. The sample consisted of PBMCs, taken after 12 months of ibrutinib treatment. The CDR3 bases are TGTGCCAGCTCACCCCCTTCGAGGAATGCTAAAGAGACCCAGTACTTC. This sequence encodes CASSPPSRNAKETQYF. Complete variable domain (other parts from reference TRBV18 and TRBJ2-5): NAGVMQNPRHLVRRRGQEARLRCSPMKGHSHVYWYRQLPEEGLKFMVYLQKENIIDESGMPKERFSAEFPKEGPSILRIQQVVRGDSAAYFCASSPPSRNAKETQYFGPGTRLLVL.